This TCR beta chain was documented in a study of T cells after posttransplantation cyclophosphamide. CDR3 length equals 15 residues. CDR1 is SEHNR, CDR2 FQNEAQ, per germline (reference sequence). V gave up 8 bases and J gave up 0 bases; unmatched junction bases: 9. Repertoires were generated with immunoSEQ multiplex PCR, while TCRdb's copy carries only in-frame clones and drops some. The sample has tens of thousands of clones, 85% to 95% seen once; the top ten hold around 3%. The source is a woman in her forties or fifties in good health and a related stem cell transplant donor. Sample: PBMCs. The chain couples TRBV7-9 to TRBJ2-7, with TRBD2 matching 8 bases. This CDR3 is CASLKLAESSYEQYF. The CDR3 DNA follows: TGTGCCAGCCTTAAACTAGCGGAAAGCTCCTACGAGCAGTACTTC.